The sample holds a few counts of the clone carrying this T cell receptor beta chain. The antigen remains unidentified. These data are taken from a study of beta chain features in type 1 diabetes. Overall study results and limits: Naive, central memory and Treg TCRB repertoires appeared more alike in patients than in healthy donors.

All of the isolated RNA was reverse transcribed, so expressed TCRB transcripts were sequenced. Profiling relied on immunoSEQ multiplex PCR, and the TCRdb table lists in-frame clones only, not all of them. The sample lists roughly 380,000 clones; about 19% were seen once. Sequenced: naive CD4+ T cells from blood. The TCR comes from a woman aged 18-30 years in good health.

In DNA, the CDR3 is TGTGCCAGCAGCCAAGATCAGACTAGCTACGAGCAGTACTTC. Protein: CASSQDQTSYEQYF. The chain uses TRBV4-2 and TRBJ2-7; tentatively, D is TRBD2 (6 bases). The germline gives CDR1 LGHNA, CDR2 YNFKEQ. The CDR3 has 14 amino acids. Trimming cost V 0 bases and J 3 bases, with 9 bases left between them.